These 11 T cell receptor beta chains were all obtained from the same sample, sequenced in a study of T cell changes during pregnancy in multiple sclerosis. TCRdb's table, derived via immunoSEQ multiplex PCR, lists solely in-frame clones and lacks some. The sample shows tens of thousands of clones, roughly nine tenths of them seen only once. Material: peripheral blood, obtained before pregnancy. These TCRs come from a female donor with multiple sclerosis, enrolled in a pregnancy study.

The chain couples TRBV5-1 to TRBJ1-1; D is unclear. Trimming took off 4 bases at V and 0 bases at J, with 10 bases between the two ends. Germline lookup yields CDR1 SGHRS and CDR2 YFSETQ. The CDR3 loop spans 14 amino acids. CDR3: CASSPGVVNTEAFF. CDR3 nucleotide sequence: TGCGCCAGCAGCCCCGGGGTTGTGAACACTGAAGCTTTCTTT. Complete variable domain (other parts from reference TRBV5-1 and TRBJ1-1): KAGVTQTPRYLIKTRGQQVTLSCSPISGHRSVSWYQQTPGQGLQFLFEYFSETQRNKGNFPGRFSGRQFSNSRSEMNVSTLELGDSALYLCASSPGVVNTEAFFGQGTRLTVV.

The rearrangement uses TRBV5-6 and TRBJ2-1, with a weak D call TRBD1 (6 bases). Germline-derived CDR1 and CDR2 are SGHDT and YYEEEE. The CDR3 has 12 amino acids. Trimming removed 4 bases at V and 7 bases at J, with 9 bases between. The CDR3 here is CASSPTGNEQFF. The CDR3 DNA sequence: TGTGCCAGCAGCCCAACAGGGAATGAGCAGTTCTTC.

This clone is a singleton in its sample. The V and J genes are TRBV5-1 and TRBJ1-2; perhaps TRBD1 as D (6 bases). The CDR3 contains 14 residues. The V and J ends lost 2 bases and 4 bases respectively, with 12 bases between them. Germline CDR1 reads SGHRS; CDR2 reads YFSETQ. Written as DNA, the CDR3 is TGCGCCAGCAGCTTTGGGGGCTTAGGCTATGGCTACACCTTC. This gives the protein CASSFGGLGYGYTF. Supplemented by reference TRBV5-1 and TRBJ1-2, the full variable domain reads KAGVTQTPRYLIKTRGQQVTLSCSPISGHRSVSWYQQTPGQGLQFLFEYFSETQRNKGNFPGRFSGRQFSNSRSEMNVSTLELGDSALYLCASSFGGLGYGYTFGSGTRLTVV.

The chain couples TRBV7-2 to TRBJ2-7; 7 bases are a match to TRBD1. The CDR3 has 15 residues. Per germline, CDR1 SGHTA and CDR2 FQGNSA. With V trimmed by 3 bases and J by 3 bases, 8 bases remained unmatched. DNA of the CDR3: TGTGCCAGCAGCTTGCGCAGGGGGAGTGACTACGAGCAGTACTTC. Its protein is CASSLRRGSDYEQYF. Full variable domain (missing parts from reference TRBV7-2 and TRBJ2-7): GAGVSQSPSNKVTEKGKDVELRCDPISGHTALYWYRQSLGQGLEFLIYFQGNSAPDKSGLPSDRFSAERTGGSVSTLTIQRTQQEDSAVYLCASSLRRGSDYEQYFGPGTRLTVT.

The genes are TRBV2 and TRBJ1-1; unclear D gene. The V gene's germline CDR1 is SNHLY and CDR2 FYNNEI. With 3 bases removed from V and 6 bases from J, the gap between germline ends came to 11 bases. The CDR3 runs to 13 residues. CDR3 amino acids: CASSEERLPEAFF. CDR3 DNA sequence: TGTGCCAGCAGTGAGGAGAGGCTGCCTGAAGCTTTCTTT. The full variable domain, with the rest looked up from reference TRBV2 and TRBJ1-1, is EPEVTQTPSHQVTQMGQEVILRCVPISNHLYFYWYRQILGQKVEFLVSFYNNEISEKSEIFDDQFSVERPDGSNFTLKIRSTKLEDSAMYFCASSEERLPEAFFGQGTRLTVV.

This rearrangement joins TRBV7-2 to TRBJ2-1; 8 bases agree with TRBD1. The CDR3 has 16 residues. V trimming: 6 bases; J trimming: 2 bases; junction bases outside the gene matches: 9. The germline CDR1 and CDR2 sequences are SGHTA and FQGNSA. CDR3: CASSLLTGVTYNEQFF. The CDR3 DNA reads TGTGCCAGCAGTCTATTGACAGGGGTCACCTACAATGAGCAGTTCTTC.

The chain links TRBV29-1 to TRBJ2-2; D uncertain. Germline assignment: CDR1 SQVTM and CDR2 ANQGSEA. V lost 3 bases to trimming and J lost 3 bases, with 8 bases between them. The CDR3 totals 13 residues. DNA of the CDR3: TGCAGCGTTGAGCGTCCACACACCGGGGAGCTGTTTTTT. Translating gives CSVERPHTGELFF.

CDR3 residues: CAISEGGRGGNGEQYF. DNA for the CDR3: TGTGCCATCAGTGAAGGAGGACGGGGTGGAAATGGCGAGCAGTACTTC. The V gene is TRBV10-3, the J gene TRBJ2-7, with D maybe TRBD2 (5 bases). Trimming took off 3 bases at V and 6 bases at J, with 21 bases between the two ends. Germline CDR1 reads ENHRY; CDR2 reads SYGVKD. The CDR3 consists of 16 residues.

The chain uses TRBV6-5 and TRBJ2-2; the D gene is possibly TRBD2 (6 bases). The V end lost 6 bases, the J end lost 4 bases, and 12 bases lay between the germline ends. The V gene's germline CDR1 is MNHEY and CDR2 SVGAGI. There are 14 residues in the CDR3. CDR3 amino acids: CASSMTSSTGELFF. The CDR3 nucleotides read TGTGCCAGCAGCATGACTAGTAGCACCGGGGAGCTGTTTTTT.

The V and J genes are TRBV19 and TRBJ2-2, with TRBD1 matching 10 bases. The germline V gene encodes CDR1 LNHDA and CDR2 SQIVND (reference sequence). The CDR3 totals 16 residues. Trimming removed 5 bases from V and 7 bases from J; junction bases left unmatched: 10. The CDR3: CASSPDRGHLVGELFF. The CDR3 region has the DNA TGTGCCAGTAGTCCCGACAGGGGGCATTTGGTCGGGGAGCTGTTTTTT.

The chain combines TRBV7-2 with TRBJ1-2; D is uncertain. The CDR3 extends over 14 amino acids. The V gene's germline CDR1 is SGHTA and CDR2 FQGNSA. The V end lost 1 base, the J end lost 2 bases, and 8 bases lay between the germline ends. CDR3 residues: CASSLGGQNYGYTF. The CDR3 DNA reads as TGTGCCAGCAGCTTAGGCGGGCAGAACTATGGCTACACCTTC.